This TCR beta chain was identified during a study of cytomegalovirus exposure and HLA in healthy donors. Those who donated were healthy bone marrow donors. Per the germline V gene, CDR1 is SGHTA and CDR2 is FQGNSA. CDR3 length equals 15 residues. The junction had 7 bases not matched to a gene; V was cut back by 5 bases and J by 3 bases. The PCR made use of 60 Vbeta and 13 Jbeta primers. Sequencing used immunoSEQ multiplex PCR; TCRdb keeps in-frame clones, though not all of them. Counted here are approximately 84,000 clones, around 68% occurring once; the ten biggest clones make up about 8.6%. The chain recombines TRBV7-2 with TRBJ2-3; TRBD2 matches at 8 bases. This TCR derives from a man in his forties in good health and CMV-seropositive. Sequencing was carried out using PBMCs. CDR3 amino acids: CASSRGGQGTDTQYF. CDR3 coding DNA: TGTGCCAGCAGCCGGGGGGGCCAAGGGACAGATACGCAGTATTTT.